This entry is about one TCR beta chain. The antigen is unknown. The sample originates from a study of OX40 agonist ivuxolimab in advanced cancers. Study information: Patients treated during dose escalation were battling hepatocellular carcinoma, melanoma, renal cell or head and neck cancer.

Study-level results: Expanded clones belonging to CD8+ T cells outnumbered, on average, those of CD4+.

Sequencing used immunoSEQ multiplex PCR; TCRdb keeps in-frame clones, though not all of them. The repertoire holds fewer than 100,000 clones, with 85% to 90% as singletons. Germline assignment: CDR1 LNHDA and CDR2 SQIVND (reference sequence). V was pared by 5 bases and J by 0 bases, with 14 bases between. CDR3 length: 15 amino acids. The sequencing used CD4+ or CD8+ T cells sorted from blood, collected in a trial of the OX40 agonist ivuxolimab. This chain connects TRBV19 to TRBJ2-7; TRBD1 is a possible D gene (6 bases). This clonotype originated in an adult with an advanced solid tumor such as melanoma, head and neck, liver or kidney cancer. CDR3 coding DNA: TGTGCCAGTAGTGACCGGGACATCCCCTCCTACGAGCAGTACTTC. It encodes CASSDRDIPSYEQYF. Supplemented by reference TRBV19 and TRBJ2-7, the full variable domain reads DGGITQSPKYLFRKEGQNVTLSCEQNLNHDAMYWYRQDPGQGLRLIYYSQIVNDFQKGDIAEGYSVSREKKESFPLTVTSAQKNPTAFYLCASSDRDIPSYEQYFGPGTRLTVT.